The entry that follows covers one TCR beta chain sequence. Its cognate antigen is unknown. Built from TCR beta cDNA, the libraries had unique molecular identifiers in them. The authors obtained 500,000 or so cDNA molecules from approximately 1 to 10 million T cells. TCRdb re-called the PCR reads through MiXCR, storing one row per CDR3 protein. The sample consists of roughly 800,000 distinct CDR3 sequences, 30% of them appearing once. The data stem from a study of post-analysis software for immune sequencing data. Overall study findings and caveats: Four or five TRBV segments, including TRBV5-6, TRBV5-1 and TRBV20-1, were more frequent in patients than controls. Multiple sclerosis patients showed significantly lower normalized Chao1 diversity than controls did.

Germline CDR1 and CDR2: DFQATT and SNEGSKA (reference sequence). The CDR3 is 15 residues long. The germline V and J ends were trimmed by 3 bases and 3 bases, with 15 bases remaining between them. The gene calls are TRBV20-1 and TRBJ2-1, with D possibly TRBD2 on 5 matching bases. The sequence came from a girl aged 10-17 years with multiple sclerosis. Sequencing was performed on blood. CDR3 residues: CSARGMTTFYNEQFF. The CDR3 DNA is TGCAGTGCTAGGGGGATGACTACGTTCTACAATGAGCAGTTCTTC.